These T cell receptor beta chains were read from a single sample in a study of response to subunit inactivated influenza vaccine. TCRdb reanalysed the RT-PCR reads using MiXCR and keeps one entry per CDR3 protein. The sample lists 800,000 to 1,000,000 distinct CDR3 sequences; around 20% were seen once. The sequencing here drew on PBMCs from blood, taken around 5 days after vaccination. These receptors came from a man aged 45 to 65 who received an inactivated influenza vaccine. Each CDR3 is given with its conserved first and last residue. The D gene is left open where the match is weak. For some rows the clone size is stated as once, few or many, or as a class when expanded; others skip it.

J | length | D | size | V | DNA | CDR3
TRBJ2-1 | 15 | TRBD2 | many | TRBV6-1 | TGTGCCAGCAGTCCGATAGAGCGGGGGGGGAATGAGCAGTTCTTC | CASSPIERGGNEQFF
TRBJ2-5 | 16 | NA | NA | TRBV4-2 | TGTGCCAGCAGCCAAGCCAGGGCAGGGGAGGCAGAGACCCAGTACTTC | CASSQARAGEAETQYF
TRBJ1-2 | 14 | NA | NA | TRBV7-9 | TGTGCCAGCAGCTTAGGGGTCAGGGAGGATGGCTACACCTTC | CASSLGVREDGYTF
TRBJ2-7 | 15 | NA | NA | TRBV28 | TGTGACAGCAGTCTTGGGACGTGGGATGGGTACGAGCAGTACTTC | CDSSLGTWDGYEQYF
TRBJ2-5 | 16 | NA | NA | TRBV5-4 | TGTGCCAGCAGCCCCCAACCAAATACTAGTGGGGAGACCCAGTACTTC | CASSPQPNTSGETQYF
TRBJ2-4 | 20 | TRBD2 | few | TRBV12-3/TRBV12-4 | TGTGCCAGCAGTTTGGCCCCCGGGACTAGCGGGGTTGTAGCCAAAAACATTCAGTACTTC | CASSLAPGTSGVVAKNIQYF
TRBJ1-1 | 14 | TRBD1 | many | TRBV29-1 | TGCAGCGCAGGGGACAGGGGGGAATTTACTGAAGCTTTCTTT | CSAGDRGEFTEAFF
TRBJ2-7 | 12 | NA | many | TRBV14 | TGTGCCAGCAGCCACCGTTCCTACGAGCAGTACTTC | CASSHRSYEQYF
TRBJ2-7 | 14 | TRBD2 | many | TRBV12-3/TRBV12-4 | TGTGCCAGCAGTGGACTAGCGGGGGTCTACGAGCAGTACTTC | CASSGLAGVYEQYF
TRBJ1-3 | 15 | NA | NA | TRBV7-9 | TGTGCCAGCAGCGCACAACTTCAGTCTGGAAACACCATATATTTT | CASSAQLQSGNTIYF
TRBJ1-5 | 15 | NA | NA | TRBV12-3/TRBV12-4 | TGTGCCAGCAGTCCCGGGGGGGAGTTCAATCAGCCCCAGCATTTT | CASSPGGEFNQPQHF
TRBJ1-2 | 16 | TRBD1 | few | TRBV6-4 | TGTGCCAGCAGTGACTCCGGGACAGGTTGGCATGCGGGCTACACCTTC | CASSDSGTGWHAGYTF
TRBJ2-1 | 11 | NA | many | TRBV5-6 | TGTGCCAGCAGCGCTGGGGATGAGCAGTTCTTC | CASSAGDEQFF
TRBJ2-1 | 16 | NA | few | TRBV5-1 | TGCGCCAGCAGCTTGGGGGTTGGCGGGGCCCCCAATGAGCAGTTCTTC | CASSLGVGGAPNEQFF
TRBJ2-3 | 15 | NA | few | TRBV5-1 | TGCGCCAGCAGCCGTACCAGGGCTAGCACAGATACGCAGTATTTT | CASSRTRASTDTQYF
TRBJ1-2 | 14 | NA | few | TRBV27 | TGTGCCAGCAGTCCCGTGCCGTCGGACTATGGCTACACCTTC | CASSPVPSDYGYTF
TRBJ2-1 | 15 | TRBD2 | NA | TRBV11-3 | TGTGCCAGCAGCAGTGCGCTAGCGGGAAACAATGAGCAGTTCTTC | CASSSALAGNNEQFF
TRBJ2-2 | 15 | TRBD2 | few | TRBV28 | TGTGCCAGCAGATTTAGCGGGGGTTACACCGGGGAGCTGTTTTTT | CASRFSGGYTGELFF
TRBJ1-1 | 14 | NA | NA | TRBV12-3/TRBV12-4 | TGTGCCAGCAGTCAAGGGGTCGGATACACTGAAGCTTTCTTT | CASSQGVGYTEAFF
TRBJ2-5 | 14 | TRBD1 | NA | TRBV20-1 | TGCAGTGCTCCACAACCCCAGGGGGAAGAGACCCAGTACTTC | CSAPQPQGEETQYF
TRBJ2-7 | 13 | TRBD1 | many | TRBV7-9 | TGTGCCAGCAGCTCCGGGGACAGCTACGAGCAGTACTTC | CASSSGDSYEQYF
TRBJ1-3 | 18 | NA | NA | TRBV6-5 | TGTGCCAGCAGTTACTCATTCCCCGGACAGTCTTACGGAAACACCATATATTTT | CASSYSFPGQSYGNTIYF
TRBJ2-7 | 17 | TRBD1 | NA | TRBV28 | TGTGCCAGCAGTTTACCCTCACAGGGGTTTAATACCTACGAGCAGTACTTC | CASSLPSQGFNTYEQYF
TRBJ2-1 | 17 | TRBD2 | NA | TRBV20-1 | TGCAGTGCTAGAGGGGGACTAGCGGGAGTAAGGTACAATGAGCAGTTCTTC | CSARGGLAGVRYNEQFF
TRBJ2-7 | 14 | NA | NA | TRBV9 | TGTGCCAGCAGCGTAGGCCCCAATTCCTACGAGCAGTACTTC | CASSVGPNSYEQYF
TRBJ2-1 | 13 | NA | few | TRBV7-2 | TGTGCCAGCAGCTCTCGGACCTGGGACGAGCAGTTCTTC | CASSSRTWDEQFF
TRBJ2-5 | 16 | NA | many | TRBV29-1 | TGCAGCGCCGCGGGTGGAGACAGTCGGTACCAAGAGACCCAGTACTTC | CSAAGGDSRYQETQYF
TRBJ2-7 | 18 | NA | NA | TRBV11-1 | TGTGCCAGCAGCTCCCGGACAGGGTTAGGGACTAGCCGCCGGGAGCAGTACTTC | CASSSRTGLGTSRREQYF
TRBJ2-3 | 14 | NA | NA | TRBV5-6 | TGTGCCAGCAGCTTGAAAACTAGCACAGATACGCAGTATTTT | CASSLKTSTDTQYF
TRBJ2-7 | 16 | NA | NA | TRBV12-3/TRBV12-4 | TGTGCCAGCAGCTTCGAGTTCCGGGACAATCCCTACGAGCAGTACTTC | CASSFEFRDNPYEQYF
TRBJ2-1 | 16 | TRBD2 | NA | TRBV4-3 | TGCGCCAGCAGCCAAGAGGTAGCGGGGGGGGCTAATGAGCAGTTCTTC | CASSQEVAGGANEQFF
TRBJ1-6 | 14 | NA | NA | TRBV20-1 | TGCAGTGCTAGTGGGGGGTACTATAATTCACCCCTCCACTTT | CSASGGYYNSPLHF
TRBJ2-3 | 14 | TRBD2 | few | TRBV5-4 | TGTGCCAGCAGCTACGCGGGGGGCTCAGATACGCAGTATTTT | CASSYAGGSDTQYF
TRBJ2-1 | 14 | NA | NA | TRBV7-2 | TGTGCCAGCAGTTTCCTGGACTACTACAATGAGCAGTTCTTC | CASSFLDYYNEQFF
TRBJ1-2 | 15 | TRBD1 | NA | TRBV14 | TGTGCCAGCAGCCAAGATGCGTACAGGGGATATGGCTACACCTTC | CASSQDAYRGYGYTF
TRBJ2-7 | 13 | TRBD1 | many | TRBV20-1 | TGCAGTGTCCCCGGGACAGTCTCCTACGAGCAGTACTTC | CSVPGTVSYEQYF
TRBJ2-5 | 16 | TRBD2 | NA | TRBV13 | TGTGCCAGCAGCTTATCCCCCCCAAGCGGGGGGGAGACCCAGTACTTC | CASSLSPPSGGETQYF
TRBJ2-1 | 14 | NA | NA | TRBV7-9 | TGTGCCAGCAGCTTAGCTGCTGTCTACAATGAGCAGTTCTTC | CASSLAAVYNEQFF
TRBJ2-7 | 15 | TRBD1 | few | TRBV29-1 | TGCAGCGTTGTAAGGCGGGACAGGGTTCCCTACGAGCAGTACTTC | CSVVRRDRVPYEQYF
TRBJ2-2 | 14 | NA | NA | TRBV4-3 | TGCGCCAGCAGCCAAGACGAGGAAACCGGGGAGCTGTTTTTT | CASSQDEETGELFF
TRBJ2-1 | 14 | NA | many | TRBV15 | TGTGCCACCAGCAGAGATCTATTGGCCAATGAGCAGTTCTTC | CATSRDLLANEQFF
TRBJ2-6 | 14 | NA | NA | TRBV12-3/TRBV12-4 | TGTGCCAGCACCTGGGGTTCTGGGGCCAACGTCCTGACTTTC | CASTWGSGANVLTF
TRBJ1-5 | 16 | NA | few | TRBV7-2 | TGTGCCAGCAGCTTCGGGCAGGGAACGAGCAATCAGCCCCAGCATTTT | CASSFGQGTSNQPQHF
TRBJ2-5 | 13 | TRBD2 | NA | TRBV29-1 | TGCAGCGTTGCTAGCGGGAGCCAGGGGACCCAGTACTTC | CSVASGSQGTQYF
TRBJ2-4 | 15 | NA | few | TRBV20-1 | TGCAGTGCTAGAGTGGGACTTTTAGCCAAAAACATTCAGTACTTC | CSARVGLLAKNIQYF
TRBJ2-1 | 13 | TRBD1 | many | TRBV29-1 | TGCAGCGTTGCGCGAACAGGGGTGAATGAGCAGTTCTTC | CSVARTGVNEQFF
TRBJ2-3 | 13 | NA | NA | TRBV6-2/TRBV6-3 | TGTGCCAGCACCCTGCGGCGTATTGATACGCAGTATTTT | CASTLRRIDTQYF
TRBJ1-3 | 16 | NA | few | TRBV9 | TGTGCCAGCAGCGTCTCAACAGGGACCCATGGAAACACCATATATTTT | CASSVSTGTHGNTIYF
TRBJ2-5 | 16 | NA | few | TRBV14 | TGTGCCAGCAGCCAAGAGACTCTAGCGAACCAAGAGACCCAGTACTTC | CASSQETLANQETQYF
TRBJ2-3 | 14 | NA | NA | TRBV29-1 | TGCAGCGTTTATTGGAAAAAAGACACAGATACGCAGTATTTT | CSVYWKKDTDTQYF
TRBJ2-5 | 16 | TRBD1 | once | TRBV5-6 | TGTGCCAGCAGCGACAGGGGACTTGGAAGTCAAGAGACCCAGTACTTC | CASSDRGLGSQETQYF
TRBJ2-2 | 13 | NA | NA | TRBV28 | TGTGCCAGCAGAATACAGGGTGCCGGGGAGCTGTTTTTT | CASRIQGAGELFF
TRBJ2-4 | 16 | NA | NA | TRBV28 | TGTGCCAGCAGTTCCCCCCTAGTCATAGCCAAAAACATTCAGTACTTC | CASSSPLVIAKNIQYF
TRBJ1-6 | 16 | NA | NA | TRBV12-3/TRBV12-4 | TGTGCCAGCAGTCCCGCCGAGGGTCGGCGTAATTCACCCCTCCACTTT | CASSPAEGRRNSPLHF
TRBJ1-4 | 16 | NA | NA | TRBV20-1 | TGCAGTGCTAGAGTGGGACCAGGGATGGCTAATGAAAAACTGTTTTTT | CSARVGPGMANEKLFF